Each of the 20 T cell receptor beta chains below was sequenced from the same sample in a study of cytomegalovirus exposure and HLA in healthy donors. The study ran its PCR with 60 Vbeta and 13 Jbeta primers. Method: immunoSEQ multiplex PCR; TCRdb's copy keeps in-frame clones and lacks some. The sample has approximately 88,000 clones; 60% to 80% are singletons. The sample comprised PBMCs. These receptors all come from a man under 40 in good health and CMV-seronegative.

CDR3: CASSLARDSIYGYTF. DNA of the CDR3: TGTGCCAGTAGTTTGGCCCGGGACAGTATCTATGGCTACACCTTC. This chain connects TRBV19 to TRBJ1-2; 7 bases match TRBD1. The trim removed 5 bases at V and 4 bases at J, leaving 10 bases unmatched. Germline CDR1 is LNHDA and CDR2 is SQIVND (reference sequence). CDR3 length: 15 amino acids.

A single count supports this clone. The chain is built from TRBV7-6 and TRBJ1-1; D gene ambiguous. Germline CDR1 is SGHVS and CDR2 is FNYEAQ. V dropped 1 base and J dropped 0 bases, with 9 bases sitting between them. The CDR3 length is 15 residues. The CDR3 spells CASSLGLTVNTEAFF. CDR3 in DNA: TGTGCCAGCAGCTTAGGCTTAACGGTGAACACTGAAGCTTTCTTT. Full variable domain (rest looked up from reference TRBV7-6 and TRBJ1-1): GAGVSQSPRYKVTKRGQDVALRCDPISGHVSLYWYRQALGQGPEFLTYFNYEAQQDKSGLPNDRFSAERPEGSISTLTIQRTEQRDSAMYRCASSLGLTVNTEAFFGQGTRLTVV.

This clone was seen only a few times. The chain is built from TRBV25-1 and TRBJ2-7; 8 nucleotides line up with TRBD1. CDR3 length: 13 residues. V lost 5 bases and J lost 1; bases outside the gene matches: 1. CDR1 is MGHDK, CDR2 SYGVNS, per germline. The DNA for the CDR3 is TGTGCCAGCAGTAGACAGGGGTCCTACGAGCAGTACTTC. Protein: CASSRQGSYEQYF.

The genes are TRBV7-2 and TRBJ2-5; weak D call: TRBD1 (5 bases). The germline V gene encodes CDR1 SGHTA and CDR2 FQGNSA. The V gene lost 4 bases and the J gene lost 6 bases, with 12 bases spanning the gap. The CDR3 spans 13 residues. The CDR3 region is CASSSGIQQTQYF. The CDR3 DNA reads TGTGCCAGCAGCTCAGGGATACAACAGACCCAGTACTTC. Combining the CDR3 with reference TRBV7-2 and TRBJ2-5 gives the whole variable domain GAGVSQSPSNKVTEKGKDVELRCDPISGHTALYWYRQSLGQGLEFLIYFQGNSAPDKSGLPSDRFSAERTGGSVSTLTIQRTQQEDSAVYLCASSSGIQQTQYFGPGTRLLVL.

The rearrangement uses TRBV5-5 and TRBJ1-2, with D possibly TRBD1 on 5 matching bases. Germline V CDR1 and CDR2: SGHKS, YYEKEE (reference sequence). V gave up 4 bases and J gave up 2 bases, with 12 bases separating them. This CDR3 is 14 amino acids long. As DNA, the CDR3 is TGTGCCAGCAGCCCTCAGGGCCCGAACTATGGCTACACCTTC. Protein sequence: CASSPQGPNYGYTF.

This chain joins TRBV18 and TRBJ2-1; 8 bases align to TRBD1. The length of the CDR3 is 13 residues. J was trimmed by 15 bases and V by 3 bases; bases with no gene match: 10. The germline CDR1 and CDR2 sequences are KGHSH and LQKENI. Written as DNA, the CDR3 is TGTGCCAGCTCACCGCAGGGGGCACTAGACTTGTTCTTC. Translating gives CASSPQGALDLFF. The whole variable domain, remainder taken from reference TRBV18 and TRBJ2-1, is NAGVMQNPRHLVRRRGQEARLRCSPMKGHSHVYWYRQLPEEGLKFMVYLQKENIIDESGMPKERFSAEFPKEGPSILRIQQVVRGDSAAYFCASSPQGALDLFFGPGTRLTVL.

This clone was seen a few times. The V and J genes are TRBV25-1 and TRBJ1-6; D call uncertain. The V gene's germline CDR1 is MGHDK and CDR2 SYGVNS. Between the trimmed V and J ends, which lost 2 bases and 11 bases, there was a span of 13 bases. The CDR3 loop spans 14 amino acids. CDR3 residues: CASSEEGMSAPLHF. CDR3 bases: TGTGCCAGCAGTGAAGAGGGAATGAGTGCACCCCTCCACTTT.

The chain joins TRBV23-1 to TRBJ2-7; 16 bases agree with TRBD2. TRBV23-1 is treated as an ORF (open reading frame) with a function not yet certain. CDR3 size: 14 residues. V dropped 7 bases and J dropped 12; count of bases not matched to a gene: 9. CDR3 nucleotides: TGCGCCAGCACCATGGGACTAGCGGGAGGGCCGAGGTACTTC. Amino acids: CASTMGLAGGPRYF.

The V gene is TRBV7-9, the J gene TRBJ2-5; tentative D call: TRBD2 (5 bases). CDR3 length: 14 residues. The ends were cut back, 1 base at V and 4 bases at J, with 10 bases in the middle. CDR1 is SEHNR and CDR2 is FQNEAQ in the germline V gene (reference sequence). CDR3 sequence reads: CASSLDFSAETQYF. The CDR3 DNA is TGTGCCAGCAGCTTAGATTTTAGCGCAGAGACCCAGTACTTC.

The rearrangement joins TRBV6-5 to TRBJ2-2, with 11 nucleotides matching TRBD2. The CDR3 extends over 15 amino acids. Germline loops: CDR1 MNHEY, CDR2 SVGAGI. Germline trimming cut 6 bases from V and 3 bases from J; bases unmatched to any gene: 3. The DNA for the CDR3 is TGTGCCAGCAGAAGGACTAGCGGGTACACCGGGGAGCTGTTTTTT. Translating it yields CASRRTSGYTGELFF.

This clone was detected a few times. This chain connects TRBV7-2 to TRBJ2-5, with D maybe TRBD2 (5 bases). Per the germline V gene, CDR1 is SGHTA and CDR2 is FQGNSA. CDR3 length: 14 residues. Trimming stripped 3 bases from V and 2 bases from J, with 10 bases between. CDR3 in amino acids: CASSFVARQETQYF. The CDR3 nucleotides read TGTGCCAGCAGCTTTGTAGCGAGACAAGAGACCCAGTACTTC.

The chain couples TRBV9 to TRBJ1-4; D unclear. Germline V gene data show CDR1 as SGDLS and CDR2 as YYNGEE. This CDR3 has 16 amino acids. V lost 0 bases to trimming and J lost 8 bases, with 17 bases between them. As DNA, the CDR3 is TGTGCCAGCAGCGTAGACGCATTCGGGGTGGGCGAAAAACTGTTTTTT. As protein: CASSVDAFGVGEKLFF.

On this clone: Other DNA sequences from this sample encode an identical CDR3 as well. The rearrangement joins TRBV6-1 to TRBJ1-5; D call uncertain. V lost 5 bases and J 2 bases, leaving 13 bases between the germline ends. The CDR3 extends over 15 amino acids. Germline V gives CDR1 MNHNS, CDR2 SASEGT. Here the CDR3 reads CASSMGADGNQPQHF. The CDR3 DNA sequence: TGTGCCAGCAGTATGGGAGCAGACGGCAATCAGCCCCAGCATTTT.

On this clone itself: A read error may produce the germline difference seen at one junction end. The chain employs TRBV6-5 and TRBJ1-5; D unresolved. This CDR3 contains 15 residues. Germline CDR1 is MNHEY and CDR2 is SVGAGI. This CDR3 reads CASSYSGQVGQLQHF. DNA for the CDR3: TGTGCCAGCAGTTACTCGGGCCAGGTCGGTCAGCTCCAGCATTTT.

V usage is TRBV5-4 and J usage is TRBJ1-2, with unresolved D. The CDR3 has 14 amino acids. The V and J ends lost 0 bases and 2 bases respectively, with 8 bases between them. Germline CDR1 reads SGHNT; CDR2 reads YYREEE (reference sequence). Here the CDR3 reads CASSLGWQNYGYTF. In DNA form, the CDR3 reads TGTGCCAGCAGCTTGGGGTGGCAGAACTATGGCTACACCTTC.

The V call is TRBV18, the J call TRBJ1-2, with 7 bases lining up with TRBD1. The trim removed 1 base at V and 6 bases at J, leaving 8 bases unmatched. CDR3 size: 15 residues. Germline values: CDR1 KGHSH, CDR2 LQKENI. The CDR3 DNA reads TGTGCCAGCTCACCACGTCAGGGGGAATTTAATGGCTACACCTTC. As protein: CASSPRQGEFNGYTF.

The chain joins TRBV9 to TRBJ2-7, with 8 bases lining up with TRBD1. Losses at the gene ends were 0 bases for V and 3 bases for J; bases not matched to a gene: 11. CDR1 SGDLS and CDR2 YYNGEE come from the germline V gene. The CDR3 extends over 17 amino acids. The CDR3 spells CASSVASQGAWVYEQYF. In DNA, the CDR3 is TGTGCCAGCAGCGTAGCCTCCCAGGGGGCGTGGGTCTACGAGCAGTACTTC.

The rearrangement joins TRBV18 to TRBJ1-3; 8 bases fit TRBD1. V was pared by 3 bases and J by 3 bases, with 4 bases of the junction left unmatched. The germline gives CDR1 KGHSH, CDR2 LQKENI. The CDR3 has 15 residues. This CDR3 reads CASSPDRVGGNTIYF. The CDR3 region has the DNA TGTGCCAGCTCACCGGACAGGGTCGGTGGAAACACCATATATTTT. The entire variable domain, with the rest obtained from reference TRBV18 and TRBJ1-3, is as follows: NAGVMQNPRHLVRRRGQEARLRCSPMKGHSHVYWYRQLPEEGLKFMVYLQKENIIDESGMPKERFSAEFPKEGPSILRIQQVVRGDSAAYFCASSPDRVGGNTIYFGEGSWLTVV.

J is TRBJ2-3 and V is TRBV5-4, with 7 nucleotides matching TRBD1. Germline CDR1 reads SGHNT; CDR2 reads YYREEE (reference sequence). The length of the CDR3 is 15 residues. J lost 2 bases, V lost 3 bases, and 6 bases had no gene match. The CDR3 DNA sequence: TGTGCCAGCAGCTACGGACAGGACCTCACAGATACGCAGTATTTT. Its translation is CASSYGQDLTDTQYF.

This chain links TRBV6-5 with TRBJ1-2; no definite D call. V was trimmed by 6 bases and J by 4 bases, leaving 12 bases between them. There are 13 residues in the CDR3. Germline lookup yields CDR1 MNHEY and CDR2 SVGAGI. The CDR3 nucleotides read TGTGCCAGCAGCCCAACGCGGTTCTATGGCTACACCTTC. Protein sequence: CASSPTRFYGYTF.